Listed below are T cell receptor beta chains from one sample, sequenced in a study of spatial heterogeneity in lung cancer. TCRdb reprocessed the 5' RACE reads via MiXCR and lists one record per CDR3 protein. The sample comprises roughly 100,000 distinct CDR3 sequences, 7.5% to 10% of which are singletons, and around 7% rests with the top ten. The sample in question was PBMCs, obtained at surgery. Receptors were obtained from a male donor with early-stage non-small cell lung cancer. Both conserved end residues are part of each CDR3. A D gene is named only where the DNA matches it firmly. Clone size is given for some rows only: seen once, a few or many times, or a class if the clone is expanded.

d_gene	j_gene	v_gene	abundance	len	CDR3aa	CDR3nt
-	TRBJ1-5	TRBV20-1	-	9	CNSWKPQHF	TGCAATTCCTGGAAGCCCCAGCATTTT
TRBD1	TRBJ2-3	TRBV19	few	15	CASSPRTGGSYTQYF	TGTGCCAGTAGTCCTCGGACAGGGGGCTCATATACGCAGTATTTT
-	TRBJ2-1	TRBV29-1	few	11	CSVEGADEQFF	TGCAGCGTTGAAGGTGCAGATGAGCAGTTCTTC
TRBD2	TRBJ2-2	TRBV7-8	few	18	CASSLSGLAGVASGELFF	TGTGCCAGCAGCTTATCCGGACTAGCGGGAGTAGCGTCGGGGGAGCTGTTTTTT
TRBD2	TRBJ2-1	TRBV9	few	15	CASSSGTSGRNEQFF	TGTGCCAGCAGCTCAGGGACTAGCGGGAGGAATGAGCAGTTCTTC
-	TRBJ1-5	TRBV7-6	few	13	CASSPNHYQPQHF	TGTGCCAGCAGTCCCAATCATTATCAGCCCCAGCATTTT
TRBD1	TRBJ2-5	TRBV15	many	12	CATGQGVETQYF	TGTGCCACAGGACAGGGGGTGGAGACCCAGTACTTC
-	TRBJ2-7	TRBV25-1	-	13	CASSGDISYEQYF	TGTGCCAGCTCTGGGGACATATCCTACGAGCAGTACTTC
TRBD2	TRBJ2-7	TRBV5-1	few	16	CASSLGLAGDSYEQYF	TGCGCCAGCAGCTTGGGTCTAGCGGGAGACTCCTACGAGCAGTACTTC
-	TRBJ1-1	TRBV29-1	many	14	CSVGADPMNTEAFF	TGCAGCGTTGGAGCAGACCCTATGAACACTGAAGCTTTCTTT
-	TRBJ2-5	TRBV21-1	-	16	CASSTRRGGPRKTQYF	TGTGCCAGCAGCACCCGAAGGGGGGGTCCAAGAAAGACCCAGTACTTC
TRBD2	TRBJ2-1	TRBV20-1	few	16	CSAKRVGGGIYNEQFF	TGCAGTGCTAAAAGAGTAGGCGGGGGGATTTACAATGAGCAGTTCTTC
-	TRBJ2-2	TRBV3-1	many	15	CASSPRQKNTGELFF	TGTGCCAGCAGCCCTCGACAGAAGAACACCGGGGAGCTGTTTTTT
-	TRBJ2-7	TRBV4-3	few	13	CASSQDPRYEQYF	TGCGCCAGCAGCCAGGATCCCCGCTACGAGCAGTACTTC
-	TRBJ2-5	TRBV7-8	few	14	CASSFNTGRETQYF	TGTGCCAGCAGCTTCAACACCGGGAGAGAGACCCAGTACTTC
-	TRBJ1-4	TRBV6-5	few	14	CASSYSRGGEKLFF	TGTGCCAGCAGTTATTCCAGGGGTGGCGAAAAACTGTTTTTT